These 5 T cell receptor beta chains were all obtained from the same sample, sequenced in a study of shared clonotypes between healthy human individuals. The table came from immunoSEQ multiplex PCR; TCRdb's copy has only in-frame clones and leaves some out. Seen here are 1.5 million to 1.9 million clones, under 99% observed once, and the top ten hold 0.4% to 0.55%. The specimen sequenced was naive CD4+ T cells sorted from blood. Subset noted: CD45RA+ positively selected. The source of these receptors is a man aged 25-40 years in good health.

DNA for the CDR3: TGTGCCAGCTCACCGGACTTCCTCAATGAGCAGTTCTTC. This gives the protein CASSPDFLNEQFF. The chain links TRBV18 to TRBJ2-1; D might be TRBD2 (5 bases). This CDR3 contains 13 residues. CDR1 is KGHSH, CDR2 LQKENI, per germline. V lost 3 bases, J lost 6 bases, and 9 bases lay in between.

Here the CDR3 reads CASSLEAVFRAHEQFF. The DNA for the CDR3 is TGTGCCAGCAGCTTAGAAGCGGTTTTCAGGGCACATGAGCAGTTCTTC. The rearrangement uses TRBV7-8 and TRBJ2-1, with D perhaps being TRBD1 or TRBD2 (5 bases each). CDR1 and CDR2 from the germline V gene are SGHVS and FQNEAQ. Between the trimmed V and J ends, which lost 1 base and 8 bases, there was a span of 18 bases. This CDR3 contains 16 residues.

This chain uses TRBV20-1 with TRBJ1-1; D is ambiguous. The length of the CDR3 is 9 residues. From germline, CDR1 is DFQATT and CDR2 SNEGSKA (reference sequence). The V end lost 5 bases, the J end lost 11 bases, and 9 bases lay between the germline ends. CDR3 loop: CSARLGAFF. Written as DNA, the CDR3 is TGCAGTGCTCGTTTAGGGGCTTTCTTT.

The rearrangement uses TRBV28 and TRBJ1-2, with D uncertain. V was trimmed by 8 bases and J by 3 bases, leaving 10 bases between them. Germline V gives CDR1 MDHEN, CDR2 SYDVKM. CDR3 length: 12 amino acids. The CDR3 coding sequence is TGTGCCAGCGTATCGGAATACTATGGCTACACCTTC. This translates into CASVSEYYGYTF.

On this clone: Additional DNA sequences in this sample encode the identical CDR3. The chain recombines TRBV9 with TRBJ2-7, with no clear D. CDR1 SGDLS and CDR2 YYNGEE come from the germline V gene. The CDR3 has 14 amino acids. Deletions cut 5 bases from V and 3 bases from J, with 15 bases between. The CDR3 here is CASSATGQSYEQYF. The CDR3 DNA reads TGTGCCAGCAGTGCCACCGGGCAGAGCTACGAGCAGTACTTC.